This TCR beta chain was observed in a study of monozygotic twins with inflammatory bowel disease. TCRdb reanalyzed the 5' RACE reads and collapses them to one entry per CDR3 protein, without DNA. Recorded for this sample: about 160,000 distinct CDR3 sequences. CDR1 is SGHRS and CDR2 is YFSETQ in the germline V gene. The CDR3 length is 16 residues. The receptor's source is a human donor with ulcerative colitis or Crohn's disease, or a healthy co-twin of an affected twin (not recorded which). Material for sequencing was blood. The chain links TRBV5-1 to TRBJ1-1; TCRdb gives TRBD1 as the D gene, but with no DNA this cannot be confirmed. The chain's CDR3 is CASSPRWGHGDTEAFF.